This T cell receptor beta chain emerged from a study of T cell changes during pregnancy in multiple sclerosis. Data came from immunoSEQ multiplex PCR; TCRdb stores just in-frame clones and leaves some out. The repertoire holds approximately 44,000 clones, with nearly 90% as singletons. The origin of this receptor is a female donor with multiple sclerosis, enrolled in a pregnancy study. Sequencing used CD4+ T cells from peripheral blood mononuclear cells, obtained in the first trimester of pregnancy.

Here the CDR3 reads CASSRRGSYEQYF. The CDR3 coding sequence is TGTGCCAGCAGCCGCAGGGGGTCCTACGAGCAGTACTTC. The chain uses TRBV5-8 and TRBJ2-7, with TRBD1 identical over 7 bases. Germline V CDR1 and CDR2: SGHTS, YDEGEE. The CDR3 has 13 residues. The ends lost 4 bases at V and 1 base at J; junction bases unmatched: 2.